The 7 T cell receptor beta chains presented below share a single source sample, sequenced in a study of T-cell reconstitution after alpha-beta-depleted transplantation in children. This sample's TCRbeta library carried unique molecular identifier barcodes. From the PCR reads, TCRdb called clonotypes with MiXCR, one entry per CDR3 protein. Here the sample spans some 200,000 distinct CDR3 sequences, roughly 8.3% being singletons. This specimen consisted of PBMCs, mostly from graft donor cells, obtained 360 days after TCRalphabeta/CD19-depleted stem cell transplant. These TCRs come from a male patient between 2 and 15 years old who had a stem cell transplant for acute myeloid leukemia, so the T cells may come from the graft donor.

This clonotype was seen only a few times. CDR3 nucleotide sequence: TGTGCCAGCAGCTTTGCAGGGGGCCTGAACACTGAAGCTTTCTTT. Translating gives CASSFAGGLNTEAFF. The chain is built from TRBV7-9 and TRBJ1-1, with 8 positions matching TRBD1. V gave up 3 bases and J gave up 0 bases; unmatched junction bases: 3. The CDR3 is 15 amino acids. Germline V gene sequence: CDR1 SEHNR, CDR2 FQNEAQ (reference sequence).

This clonotype appeared a single time. The rearrangement uses TRBV11-2 and TRBJ1-5, with 7 bases aligning to TRBD1. The germline gives CDR1 SGHAT, CDR2 FQNNGV. The CDR3 has 16 residues. V was clipped by 5 bases and J by 4 bases; unmatched bases: 11. The CDR3 DNA follows: TGTGCCAGCAGCCAGGGACAGTCAGTCGCAAATCAGCCCCAGCATTTT. Translating gives CASSQGQSVANQPQHF.

This clonotype appeared many times. This chain uses TRBV6-5 with TRBJ2-1; no reliable D call. V gave up 2 bases and J gave up 6 bases, with 11 bases separating them. Germline values: CDR1 MNHEY, CDR2 SVGAGI. The CDR3 length is 14 residues. CDR3 sequence (DNA): TGTGCCAGCAGTTACGGCTACCCCTCCAATGAGCAGTTCTTC. Protein product: CASSYGYPSNEQFF.

The rearrangement joins TRBV25-1 to TRBJ2-1, with a possible D match to TRBD2 (7 bases). The CDR3 has 14 residues. Per germline, CDR1 MGHDK and CDR2 SYGVNS. V lost 5 bases and J 7 bases, leaving 15 bases between the germline ends. The CDR3 protein is CASSLGGGGNEQFF. The CDR3 DNA reads TGTGCCAGCAGTTTAGGAGGGGGGGGGAATGAGCAGTTCTTC.

V gene TRBV12-3 or TRBV12-4 combines with J gene TRBJ1-1; no clear D gene. This CDR3 spans 12 amino acids. The V gene lost 0 bases and the J gene lost 9 bases, with 8 bases spanning the gap. The CDR3 coding sequence is TGTGCCAGCAGTTTAGCGAGGAGAAAAGCTTTCTTT. Translation gives CASSLARRKAFF.

This clonotype was seen more than once but under ten times. This rearrangement joins TRBV20-1 to TRBJ2-7; 8 bases agree with TRBD1. The CDR3 totals 16 residues. With V trimmed by 3 bases and J by 2 bases, 12 bases remained unmatched. Germline lookup yields CDR1 DFQATT and CDR2 SNEGSKA (reference sequence). The CDR3 protein is CSASAPTTGDPYEQYF. The CDR3 coding sequence is TGCAGTGCTAGCGCCCCTACGACAGGGGACCCCTACGAGCAGTACTTC.

This chain joins TRBV4-3 and TRBJ2-1; D perhaps matches TRBD2 (6 bases). Trimming stripped 0 bases from V and 1 base from J, with 16 bases between. The CDR3 spans 18 residues. Germline V lookup: CDR1 LGHNA, CDR2 YSLEER. DNA for the CDR3: TGCGCCAGCAGCCAAGATTTCGGGGAGGATTCTTCCTACAATGAGCAGTTCTTC. Protein product: CASSQDFGEDSSYNEQFF.